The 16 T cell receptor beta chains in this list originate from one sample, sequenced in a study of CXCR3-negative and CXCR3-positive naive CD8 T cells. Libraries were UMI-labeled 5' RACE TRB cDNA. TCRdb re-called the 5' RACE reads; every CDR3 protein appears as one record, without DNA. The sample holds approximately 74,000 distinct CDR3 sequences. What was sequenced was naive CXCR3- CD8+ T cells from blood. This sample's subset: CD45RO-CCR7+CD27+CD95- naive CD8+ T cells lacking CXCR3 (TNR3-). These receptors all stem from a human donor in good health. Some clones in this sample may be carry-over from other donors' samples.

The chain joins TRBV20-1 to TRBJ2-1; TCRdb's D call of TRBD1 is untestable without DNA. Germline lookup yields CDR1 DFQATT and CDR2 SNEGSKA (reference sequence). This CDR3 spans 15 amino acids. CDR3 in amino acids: CSARGDRESYNEQFF.

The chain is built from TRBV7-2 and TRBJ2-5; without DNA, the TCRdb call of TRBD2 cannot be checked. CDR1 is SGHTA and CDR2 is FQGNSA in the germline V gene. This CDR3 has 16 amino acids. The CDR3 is CASSLVAGGLKETQYF.

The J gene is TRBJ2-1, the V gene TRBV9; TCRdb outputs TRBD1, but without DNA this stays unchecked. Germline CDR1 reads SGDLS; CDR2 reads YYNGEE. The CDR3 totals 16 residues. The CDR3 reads CASSAPGGPTYNEQFF.

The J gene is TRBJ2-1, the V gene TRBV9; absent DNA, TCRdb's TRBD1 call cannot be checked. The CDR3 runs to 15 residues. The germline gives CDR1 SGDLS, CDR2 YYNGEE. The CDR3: CASSVSGATYNEQFF.

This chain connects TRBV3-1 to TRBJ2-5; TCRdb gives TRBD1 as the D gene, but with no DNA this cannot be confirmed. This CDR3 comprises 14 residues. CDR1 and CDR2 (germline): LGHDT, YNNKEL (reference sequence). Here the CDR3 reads CASSPPGGIETQYF.

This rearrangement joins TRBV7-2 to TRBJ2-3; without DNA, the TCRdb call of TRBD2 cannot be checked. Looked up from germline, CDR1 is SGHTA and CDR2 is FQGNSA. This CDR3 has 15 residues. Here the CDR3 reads CASSFGAGYTDTQYF. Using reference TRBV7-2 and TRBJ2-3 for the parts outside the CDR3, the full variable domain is GAGVSQSPSNKVTEKGKDVELRCDPISGHTALYWYRQSLGQGLEFLIYFQGNSAPDKSGLPSDRFSAERTGGSVSTLTIQRTQQEDSAVYLCASSFGAGYTDTQYFGPGTRLTVL.

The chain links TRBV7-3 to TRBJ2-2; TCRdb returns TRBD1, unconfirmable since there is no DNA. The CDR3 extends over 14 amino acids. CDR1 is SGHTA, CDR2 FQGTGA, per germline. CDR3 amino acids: CASSSDRNTGELFF.

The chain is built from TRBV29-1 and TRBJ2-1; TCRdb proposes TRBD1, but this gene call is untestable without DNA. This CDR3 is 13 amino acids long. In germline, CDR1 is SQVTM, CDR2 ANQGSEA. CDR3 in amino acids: CSVPLGQGNEQFF.

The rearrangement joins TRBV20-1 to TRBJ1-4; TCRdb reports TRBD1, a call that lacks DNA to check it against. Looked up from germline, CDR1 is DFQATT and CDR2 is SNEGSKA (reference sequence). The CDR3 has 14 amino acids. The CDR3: CSAPGQALNEKLFF.

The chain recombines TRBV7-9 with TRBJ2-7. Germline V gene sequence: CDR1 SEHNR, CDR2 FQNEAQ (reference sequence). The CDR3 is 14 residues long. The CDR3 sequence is CASSHVLSSYEQYF.

The CDR3 sequence is CASSQGVGASGTYEQYF. The chain couples TRBV3-1 to TRBJ2-7; TCRdb designates TRBD2, a call that cannot be tested without DNA. The CDR3 is 17 residues long. Germline CDR1 and CDR2: LGHDT and YNNKEL (reference sequence).

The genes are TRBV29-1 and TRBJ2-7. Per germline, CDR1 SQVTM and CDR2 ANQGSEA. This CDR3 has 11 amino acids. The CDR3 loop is CSVQGPYEQYF.

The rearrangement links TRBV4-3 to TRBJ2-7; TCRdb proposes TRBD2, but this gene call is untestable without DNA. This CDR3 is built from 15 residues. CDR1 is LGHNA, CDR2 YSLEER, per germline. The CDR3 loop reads CASSQSQRGAGEQYF.

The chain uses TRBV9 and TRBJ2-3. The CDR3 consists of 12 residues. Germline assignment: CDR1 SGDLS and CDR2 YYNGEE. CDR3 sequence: CASRQITDTQYF. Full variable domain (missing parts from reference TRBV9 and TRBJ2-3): DSGVTQTPKHLITATGQRVTLRCSPRSGDLSVYWYQQSLDQGLQFLIQYYNGEERAKGNILERFSAQQFPDLHSELNLSSLELGDSALYFCASRQITDTQYFGPGTRLTVL.

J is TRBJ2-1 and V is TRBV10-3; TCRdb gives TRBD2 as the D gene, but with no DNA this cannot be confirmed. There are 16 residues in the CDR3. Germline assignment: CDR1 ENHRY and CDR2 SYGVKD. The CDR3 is CAISEIIAGAGNEQFF.

The CDR3 region is CASSQDRLYRGDTQYF. The V call is TRBV14, the J call TRBJ2-3; TCRdb outputs TRBD1, but without DNA this stays unchecked. The germline V gene has CDR1 SGHDN and CDR2 FVKESK. The CDR3 totals 16 residues. The full variable domain, its missing parts supplied by reference TRBV14 and TRBJ2-3, is EAGVTQFPSHSVIEKGQTVTLRCDPISGHDNLYWYRRVMGKEIKFLLHFVKESKQDESGMPNNRFLAERTGGTYSTLKVQPAELEDSGVYFCASSQDRLYRGDTQYFGPGTRLTVL.